This T cell receptor (beta chain) was profiled in a study of T cells in Graves' hyperthyroidism and ophthalmopathy. Study-wide results and caveats: Most clonotypes expanded in thyroid above 0.001 were likewise present in blood.

Uncontrolled infection, other autoimmune disease, pregnancy and lactation each barred patients from inclusion. This clonotype occurred many times. Its cognate antigen is unknown. The CDR3 covers 14 residues. Germline CDR1 is SGHNT and CDR2 is YYREEE (reference sequence). The ends were cut back, 6 bases at V and 5 bases at J, with 15 bases in the middle. TCR beta CDR3 region amplification was performed from RNA transcripts. A set of HTBI primers served as the primers for a first-round RT-PCR of the TCR CDR3. TCRdb redid the calling of the multiplex PCR reads with MiXCR, one entry per CDR3 protein. The sample carries 400,000 to 500,000 distinct CDR3 sequences, about an eighth recorded once.

This receptor was identified in a woman aged 18 to 35 with Graves' hyperthyroidism. This chain uses TRBV5-4 with TRBJ2-1; D is tentatively TRBD1 or TRBD2 (5 bases each). Sequencing was performed on blood. CDR3 in DNA: TGTGCCAGCACAGGGATAGCGAGGAACAATGAGCAGTTCTTC. It yields the protein CASTGIARNNEQFF.